This T cell receptor beta chain was identified in a study of T cells in Graves' hyperthyroidism and ophthalmopathy. CDR1 and CDR2 (germline): DFQATT, SNEGSKA (reference sequence). CDR3 length: 14 amino acids. V gave up 4 bases and J gave up 8 bases; unmatched junction bases: 4. The hyperthyroidism patients had all been newly diagnosed, and their disease duration was under 2 months. Their ages ranged from 18 to 65 years. Patients showing uncontrolled infection, other autoimmune disease, pregnancy or lactation were ineligible. Clinical symptoms, serum thyroxine and TRAb, thyroid ultrasound and orbital computed tomography together formed the diagnostic basis. Study results and caveats: Separation of ophthalmopathy from stable hyperthyroidism was achieved by a 13 V-J model.

This clonotype was seen repeatedly, ten times or more. Its antigen is unidentified. From RNA transcripts, TCR beta CDR3 regions were amplified. The HTBI primer set was used in a first-round RT-PCR of the TCR CDR3. From the multiplex PCR reads, TCRdb called clonotypes with MiXCR, one entry per CDR3 protein. The sample has 200,000 to 250,000 distinct CDR3 sequences, approximately 16% seen once. The specimen sequenced was blood. This rearrangement joins TRBV20-1 to TRBJ2-1; 14 bases align to TRBD2. The receptor comes from a man aged 40-55 years with Graves' hyperthyroidism. The CDR3 protein is CSATTSGGADEQFF. CDR3 coding DNA: TGCAGTGCTACGACTAGCGGGGGGGCTGATGAGCAGTTCTTC.